This entry features one TCR beta chain sequence. No antigen is known for it. The CDR3 extends over 12 amino acids. Per germline, CDR1 LNHDA and CDR2 SQIVND (reference sequence). V was pared by 3 bases and J by 10 bases, with 9 bases between. The assay was immunoSEQ multiplex PCR, and TCRdb's table has in-frame clones only and misses some. The sample holds 84,000 or so clones, over 70% seen once. The data stem from a study of T cell responses to AZD1222 COVID-19 vaccine. Points from the study as a whole: Breadth and depth of Spike-specific TCRs rose after two AZD1222 doses.

This chain connects TRBV19 to TRBJ2-2; the D gene is possibly TRBD2 (6 bases). The TCR sequence derives from an adult in good health. Material: peripheral blood, obtained on day 0 of AZD1222 vaccination. The CDR3 reads CASSIGREELFF. CDR3 nucleotide sequence: TGTGCCAGTAGTATTGGGCGGGAGGAGCTGTTTTTT. Based on the CDR3 plus reference TRBV19 and TRBJ2-2, the full variable domain is DGGITQSPKYLFRKEGQNVTLSCEQNLNHDAMYWYRQDPGQGLRLIYYSQIVNDFQKGDIAEGYSVSREKKESFPLTVTSAQKNPTAFYLCASSIGREELFFGEGSRLTVL.